This TCR beta chain was sequenced during a study of long-term antiretroviral therapy in people with HIV. Study context: Samples collected earliest predate the 2015 immediate-ART recommendation by about a decade.

Treatment for every participant with HIV took place in the United States. Samples were assayed with immunoSEQ v3.0 at survey level. Each sample aimed for roughly 40,000-55,000 sequenced T-cell genomes. Profiled with immunoSEQ multiplex PCR; TCRdb holds only in-frame clones, not every one. This sample has 15,000 to 20,000 clones, with over 60% found just once. CDR3 length: 16 residues. The germline CDR1 and CDR2 sequences are SGHNT and YYREEE (reference sequence). V gave up 1 base and J gave up 0 bases; unmatched junction bases: 6. In regard to this clone: Its antigen is as yet unknown.

Whole-study findings and limits: After ART, diversity increased yet remained lower than transplant donor controls.

This sequence was found in a man younger than 35 with HIV. The source was unsorted PBMCs, collected 0.5 years before starting antiretroviral therapy. The chain carries TRBV5-4 and TRBJ2-7, with TRBD1 identical over 8 bases. The CDR3 here is CASSLTSRGPSYEQYF. DNA for the CDR3: TGTGCCAGCAGCTTGACTTCCAGGGGGCCCTCCTACGAGCAGTACTTC.